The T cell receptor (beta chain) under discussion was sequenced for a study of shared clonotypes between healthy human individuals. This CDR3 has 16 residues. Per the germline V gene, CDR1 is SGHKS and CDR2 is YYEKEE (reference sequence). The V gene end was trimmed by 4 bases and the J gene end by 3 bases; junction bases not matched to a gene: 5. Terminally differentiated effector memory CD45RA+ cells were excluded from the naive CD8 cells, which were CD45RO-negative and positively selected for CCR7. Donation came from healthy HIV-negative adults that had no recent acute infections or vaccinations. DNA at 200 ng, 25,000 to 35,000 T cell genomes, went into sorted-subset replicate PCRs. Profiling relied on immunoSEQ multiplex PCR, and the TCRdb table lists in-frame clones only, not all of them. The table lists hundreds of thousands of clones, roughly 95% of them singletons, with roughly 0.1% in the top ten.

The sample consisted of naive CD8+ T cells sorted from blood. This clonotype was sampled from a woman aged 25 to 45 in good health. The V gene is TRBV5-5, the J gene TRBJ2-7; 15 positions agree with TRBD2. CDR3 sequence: CASSLGLAGGGYEQYF. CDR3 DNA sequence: TGTGCCAGCAGCCTAGGACTAGCGGGAGGGGGCTACGAGCAGTACTTC. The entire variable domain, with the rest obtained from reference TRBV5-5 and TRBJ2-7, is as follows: DAGVTQSPTHLIKTRGQQVTLRCSPISGHKSVSWYQQVLGQGPQFIFQYYEKEERGRGNFPDRFSARQFPNYSSELNVNALLLGDSALYLCASSLGLAGGGYEQYFGPGTRLTVT.